A selection of T cell receptor beta chains follows, all from one sample in a study of a mutant IDH1 vaccine in newly diagnosed glioma. These TCRs' antigens remain unknown. Produced via immunoSEQ multiplex PCR; TCRdb's table is partial and in-frame only. This table has about 66,000 clones, about 81% appearing once. The source material was PBMCs, sampled from a glioma patient whose treatment included an IDH1 peptide vaccine. The receptors shown here come from a woman aged 45-59 years with glioma. CDR3s leave out the opening cysteine and the closing phenylalanine or tryptophan. Each record gives: J gene, V gene, CDR3 protein.

J gene: TRBJ2-1
V gene: TRBV7-8
CDR3 protein: ASNSGESYNEQF

J gene: TRBJ1-2
V gene: TRBV6-1
CDR3 protein: ASSANDRANYGYT

J gene: TRBJ2-2
V gene: TRBV7-2
CDR3 protein: ASSLAGGGNTGELF

J gene: TRBJ1-1
V gene: TRBV30
CDR3 protein: AWSGGSEAF

J gene: TRBJ1-5
V gene: TRBV18
CDR3 protein: ASSPIRGGNQPQH

J gene: TRBJ2-2
V gene: TRBV18
CDR3 protein: ASSPTGVVSGELF

J gene: TRBJ2-7
V gene: TRBV7-9
CDR3 protein: ASSRGYEQY

J gene: TRBJ1-1
V gene: TRBV29-1
CDR3 protein: SVEVPGTGLTEAF

J gene: TRBJ1-3
V gene: TRBV5-8
CDR3 protein: ASSLGTFSGNTIY

J gene: TRBJ2-7
V gene: TRBV27
CDR3 protein: ASSPAAGKSYEQY

J gene: TRBJ1-2
V gene: TRBV9
CDR3 protein: ASRNEGGYGYT

J gene: TRBJ2-3
V gene: TRBV9
CDR3 protein: ASSVGSLAGVTDTQY

J gene: TRBJ2-7
V gene: TRBV28
CDR3 protein: ASSLSGTMAYEQY

J gene: TRBJ1-2
V gene: TRBV7-2
CDR3 protein: ASSLTRGLGYGYT

J gene: TRBJ1-5
V gene: TRBV6-6
CDR3 protein: ASNSQPQH

J gene: TRBJ2-7
V gene: TRBV4-3
CDR3 protein: ASSQVNKIGEQY

J gene: TRBJ2-2
V gene: TRBV5-1
CDR3 protein: ASSAGSPNTGELF

J gene: TRBJ2-7
V gene: TRBV30
CDR3 protein: AWSEGIANDEQY

J gene: TRBJ2-4
V gene: TRBV7-9
CDR3 protein: ASSRQGNIAKNIQY

J gene: TRBJ2-6
V gene: TRBV10-3
CDR3 protein: AIRDHRASSSGANVLT

J gene: TRBJ1-1
V gene: TRBV29-1
CDR3 protein: SVARVLYTEAF

J gene: TRBJ1-4
V gene: TRBV19
CDR3 protein: ASSIGTWSEKLF

J gene: TRBJ1-2
V gene: TRBV7-2
CDR3 protein: ASSFPQRANGGYT

J gene: TRBJ1-4
V gene: TRBV5-5
CDR3 protein: ASSPFGDPNEKLF

J gene: TRBJ2-5
V gene: TRBV5-1
CDR3 protein: ASSSAGVGTQY

J gene: TRBJ1-5
V gene: TRBV30
CDR3 protein: AGSWTGSNQPQH

J gene: TRBJ1-1
V gene: TRBV25-1
CDR3 protein: ASSDSSRRGTNTEAF

J gene: TRBJ1-1
V gene: TRBV5-8
CDR3 protein: ASSTRDPRTEAF

J gene: TRBJ1-5
V gene: TRBV10-2
CDR3 protein: ASSSSGGGQPQH

J gene: TRBJ1-3
V gene: TRBV19
CDR3 protein: ASTPRQGGNTIY

J gene: TRBJ1-4
V gene: TRBV5-6
CDR3 protein: ASSLTGLEKLF

J gene: TRBJ2-1
V gene: TRBV27
CDR3 protein: ASSLYRSGGRNNEQF

J gene: TRBJ1-2
V gene: TRBV29-1
CDR3 protein: SVEDGQGGYGYT

J gene: TRBJ1-1
V gene: TRBV7-9
CDR3 protein: ASSLTGFGATEAF

J gene: TRBJ2-7
V gene: TRBV15
CDR3 protein: ATSRDPPSGNSYEQY

J gene: TRBJ2-7
V gene: TRBV6-5
CDR3 protein: ASSYSLAGEQY

J gene: TRBJ2-1
V gene: TRBV6-5
CDR3 protein: AVENGGVRNEQF

J gene: TRBJ2-3
V gene: TRBV5-1
CDR3 protein: ASLLGTSGGVLGTDTQY

J gene: TRBJ2-7
V gene: TRBV10-3
CDR3 protein: AISVVTASSYEQY

J gene: TRBJ1-3
V gene: TRBV9
CDR3 protein: ASSAREVPSSGNTIY

J gene: TRBJ1-6
V gene: TRBV10-3
CDR3 protein: AIWDGQTSYNSPLH

J gene: TRBJ1-3
V gene: TRBV18
CDR3 protein: ASSQQGGNTIY

J gene: TRBJ2-1
V gene: TRBV7-6
CDR3 protein: ASSLERGSYNEQF

J gene: TRBJ2-3
V gene: TRBV27
CDR3 protein: ASFGLAGGMRTDTQY

J gene: TRBJ1-1
V gene: TRBV30
CDR3 protein: AWSVGTGGTAF

J gene: TRBJ2-5
V gene: TRBV5-1
CDR3 protein: ASSLGIGGQGGRETQY

J gene: TRBJ1-2
V gene: TRBV19
CDR3 protein: ASSSRDRGGYT

J gene: TRBJ2-7
V gene: TRBV7-8
CDR3 protein: ASSLPSGGIYEQY

J gene: TRBJ1-2
V gene: TRBV12-5
CDR3 protein: ASAPSGWNGYT

J gene: TRBJ1-5
V gene: TRBV19
CDR3 protein: ASSTGTGRVGNQPQH

J gene: TRBJ2-7
V gene: TRBV5-5
CDR3 protein: ASSLQSNYEQY

J gene: TRBJ2-7
V gene: TRBV18
CDR3 protein: ASSPLGQGDEQY

J gene: TRBJ2-2
V gene: TRBV18
CDR3 protein: ASSPDTGELF

J gene: TRBJ1-2
V gene: TRBV12-2
CDR3 protein: ASRSIDRGGGYT

J gene: TRBJ2-3
V gene: TRBV7-9
CDR3 protein: ASSLGSSGGTDTQY

J gene: TRBJ1-1
V gene: TRBV28
CDR3 protein: ASTPRTAEAF

J gene: TRBJ2-7
V gene: TRBV6-1
CDR3 protein: ASSEGGPSYEQY